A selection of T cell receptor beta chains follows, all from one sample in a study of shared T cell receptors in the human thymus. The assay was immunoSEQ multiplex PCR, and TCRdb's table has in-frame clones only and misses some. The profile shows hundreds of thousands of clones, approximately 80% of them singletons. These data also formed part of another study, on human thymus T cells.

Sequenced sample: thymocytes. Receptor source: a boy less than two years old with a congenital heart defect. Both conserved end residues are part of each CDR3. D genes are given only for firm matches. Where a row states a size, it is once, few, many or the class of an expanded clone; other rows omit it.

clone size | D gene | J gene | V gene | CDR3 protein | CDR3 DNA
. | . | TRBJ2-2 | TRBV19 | CASSIKGSQNTGELFF | TGTGCCAGTAGTATAAAGGGGTCCCAGAACACCGGGGAGCTGTTTTTT
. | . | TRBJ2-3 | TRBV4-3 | CASSQESADTQYF | TGCGCCAGCAGCCAAGAGAGCGCAGATACGCAGTATTTT
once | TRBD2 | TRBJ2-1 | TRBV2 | CASTGTMRASGRKRAYNEQFF | TGTGCCAGCACTGGGACGATGCGCGCTAGCGGTCGAAAGAGGGCCTACAATGAGCAGTTCTTC
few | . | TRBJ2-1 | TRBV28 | CASSLGRGYYNEQFF | TGTGCCAGCAGTTTGGGCAGGGGCTATTACAATGAGCAGTTCTTC
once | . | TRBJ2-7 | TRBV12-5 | CASGPRSYEQYF | TGTGCTAGTGGCCCCCGCAGCTACGAGCAGTACTTC
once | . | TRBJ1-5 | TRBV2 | CASSEHENQPQHF | TGTGCCAGCAGTGAACATGAGAATCAGCCCCAGCATTTT
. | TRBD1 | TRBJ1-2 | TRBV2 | CASSERGKGANGYTF | TGTGCCAGCAGTGAAAGGGGGAAGGGGGCGAATGGCTACACCTTC
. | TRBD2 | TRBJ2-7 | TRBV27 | CASSLTPSGTSGGFYEQYF | TGTGCCAGCAGTTTAACGCCTTCCGGGACTAGCGGGGGGTTTTACGAGCAGTACTTC
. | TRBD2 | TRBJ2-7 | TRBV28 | CASSSHGLADVLYEQYF | TGTGCCAGCTCTTCACATGGGCTAGCGGATGTTTTATACGAGCAGTACTTC
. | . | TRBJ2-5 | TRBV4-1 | CASSGIGAPGTQYF | TGCGCCAGCAGCGGGATAGGGGCTCCGGGGACCCAGTACTTC
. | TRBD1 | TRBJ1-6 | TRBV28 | CASSLCPGQGSSPLHF | TGTGCCAGCAGTTTATGCCCAGGACAGGGTTCTTCACCCCTCCACTTT
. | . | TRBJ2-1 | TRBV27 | CASSPPQSVYNEQFF | TGTGCCAGCAGTCCCCCTCAGTCTGTCTACAATGAGCAGTTCTTC
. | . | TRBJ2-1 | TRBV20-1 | CSAPDYTEQFF | TGCAGTGCTCCTGACTACACTGAGCAGTTCTTC
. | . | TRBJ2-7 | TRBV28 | CASSLRGRKEQYF | TGTGCCAGCAGCCTCCGGGGGAGGAAAGAGCAGTACTTC
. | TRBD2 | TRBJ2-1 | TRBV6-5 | CASSYVPGLAANEQFF | TGTGCCAGCAGTTACGTACCGGGACTAGCTGCAAATGAGCAGTTCTTC
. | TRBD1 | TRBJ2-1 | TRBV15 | CATSRVDRGWYNEQFF | TGTGCCACCAGCAGAGTAGACAGGGGATGGTACAATGAGCAGTTCTTC
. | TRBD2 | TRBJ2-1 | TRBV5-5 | CASRDALAGGLSYNEQFF | TGTGCCAGCAGGGATGCACTAGCGGGAGGACTCTCCTACAATGAGCAGTTCTTC
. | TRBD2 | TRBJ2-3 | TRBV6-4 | CASSDLSSGNSTQYF | TGTGCCAGCAGTGACCTGTCTAGCGGGAACAGTACGCAGTATTTT
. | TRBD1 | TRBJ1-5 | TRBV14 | CASSGIRDRGFLGQPQHF | TGTGCCAGCAGCGGGATCCGGGACAGGGGTTTCTTGGGTCAGCCCCAGCATTTT
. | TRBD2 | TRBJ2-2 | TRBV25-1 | CASSGGLAGAWGTGELFF | TGTGCCAGCAGTGGGGGACTAGCGGGAGCCTGGGGGACCGGGGAGCTGTTTTTT